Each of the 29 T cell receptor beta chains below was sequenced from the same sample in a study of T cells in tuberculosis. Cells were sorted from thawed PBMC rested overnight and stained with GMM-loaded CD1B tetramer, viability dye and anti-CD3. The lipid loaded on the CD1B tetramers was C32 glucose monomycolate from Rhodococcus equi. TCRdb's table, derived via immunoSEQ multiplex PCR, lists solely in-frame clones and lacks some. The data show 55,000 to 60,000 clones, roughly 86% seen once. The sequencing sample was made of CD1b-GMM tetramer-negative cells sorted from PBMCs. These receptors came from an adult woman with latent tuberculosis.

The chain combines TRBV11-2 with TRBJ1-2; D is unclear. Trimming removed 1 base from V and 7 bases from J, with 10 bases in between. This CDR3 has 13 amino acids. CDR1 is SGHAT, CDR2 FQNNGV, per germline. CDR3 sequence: CASSLALGVGYTF. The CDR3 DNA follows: TGTGCCAGCAGCTTAGCGCTAGGAGTTGGCTACACCTTC.

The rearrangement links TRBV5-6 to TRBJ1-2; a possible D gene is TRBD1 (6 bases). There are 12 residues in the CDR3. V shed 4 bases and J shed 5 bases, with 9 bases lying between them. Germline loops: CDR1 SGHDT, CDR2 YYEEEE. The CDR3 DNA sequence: TGTGCCAGCAGCCCTACAGGGTATGGCTACACCTTC. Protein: CASSPTGYGYTF.

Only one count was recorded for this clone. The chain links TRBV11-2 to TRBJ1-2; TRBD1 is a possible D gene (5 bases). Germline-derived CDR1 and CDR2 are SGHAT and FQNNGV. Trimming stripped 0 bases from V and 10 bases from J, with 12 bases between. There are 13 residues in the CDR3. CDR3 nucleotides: TGTGCCAGCAGCTTAGATAGTTTGGGGCACTACACCTTC. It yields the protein CASSLDSLGHYTF.

DNA of the CDR3: TGTGCCAGTAGGTTTAAAGGGGATGGCTACACCTTC. It codes for CASRFKGDGYTF. The chain employs TRBV19 and TRBJ1-2, with D perhaps matching TRBD1 (5 bases). The germline gives CDR1 LNHDA, CDR2 SQIVND (reference sequence). The CDR3 has 12 residues. Trimming removed 6 bases at V and 6 bases at J, with 11 bases between.

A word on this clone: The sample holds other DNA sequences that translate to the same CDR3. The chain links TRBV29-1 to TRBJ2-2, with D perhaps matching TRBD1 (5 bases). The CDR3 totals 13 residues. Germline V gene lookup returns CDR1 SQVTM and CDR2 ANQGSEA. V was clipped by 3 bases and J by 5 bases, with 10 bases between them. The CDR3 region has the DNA TGCAGCGTTGATAGGGGTGGTACCGGGGAGCTGTTTTTT. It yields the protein CSVDRGGTGELFF.

The CDR3 coding sequence is TGTGCCAGCAGGGACGACAGGGTCATCTCCTACGAGCAGTACTTC. It is translated as CASRDDRVISYEQYF. The chain couples TRBV11-1 to TRBJ2-5, with 7 bases matching TRBD1. The end of the DNA fits TRBJ2-7 better, so the J call may be wrong. Looked up from germline, CDR1 is SGHAT and CDR2 is FQDESV (reference sequence). The CDR3 is 15 amino acids.

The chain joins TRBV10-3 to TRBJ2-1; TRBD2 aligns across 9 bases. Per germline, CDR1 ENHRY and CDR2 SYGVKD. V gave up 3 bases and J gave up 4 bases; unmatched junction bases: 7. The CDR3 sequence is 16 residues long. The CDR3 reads CAISEPGLAAYNEQFF. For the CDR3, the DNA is TGTGCCATCAGTGAACCGGGACTAGCAGCTTACAATGAGCAGTTCTTC.

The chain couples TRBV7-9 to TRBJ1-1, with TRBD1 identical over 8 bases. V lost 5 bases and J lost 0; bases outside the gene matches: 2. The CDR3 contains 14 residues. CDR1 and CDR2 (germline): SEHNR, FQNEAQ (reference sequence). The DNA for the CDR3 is TGTGCCAGCAGCCTGGGACAGGTGAACACTGAAGCTTTCTTT. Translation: CASSLGQVNTEAFF.

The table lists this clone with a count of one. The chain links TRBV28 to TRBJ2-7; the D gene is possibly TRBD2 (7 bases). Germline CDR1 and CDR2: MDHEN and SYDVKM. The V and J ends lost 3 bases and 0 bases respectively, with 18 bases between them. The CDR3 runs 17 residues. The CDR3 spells CASSFPAGAEISYEQYF. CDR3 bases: TGTGCCAGCAGTTTCCCCGCGGGGGCAGAAATCTCCTACGAGCAGTACTTC.

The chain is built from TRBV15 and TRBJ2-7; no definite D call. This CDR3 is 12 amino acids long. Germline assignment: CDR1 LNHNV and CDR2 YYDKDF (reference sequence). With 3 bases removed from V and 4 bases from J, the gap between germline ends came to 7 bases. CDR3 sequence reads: CATSSLGYEQYF. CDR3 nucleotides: TGTGCCACCAGCAGTCTAGGTTACGAGCAGTACTTC.

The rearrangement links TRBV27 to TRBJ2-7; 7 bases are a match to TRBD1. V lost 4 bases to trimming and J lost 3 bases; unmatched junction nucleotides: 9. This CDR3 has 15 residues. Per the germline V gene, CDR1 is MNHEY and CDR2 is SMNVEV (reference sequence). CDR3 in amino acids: CASSSSQGMDYEQYF. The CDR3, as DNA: TGTGCCAGCAGTTCTTCACAGGGGATGGACTACGAGCAGTACTTC.

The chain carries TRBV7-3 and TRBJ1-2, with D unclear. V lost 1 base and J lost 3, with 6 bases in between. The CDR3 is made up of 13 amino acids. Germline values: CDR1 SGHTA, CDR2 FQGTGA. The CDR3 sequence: CASSLSRDYGYTF. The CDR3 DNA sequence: TGTGCCAGCAGCTTAAGTCGGGACTATGGCTACACCTTC.

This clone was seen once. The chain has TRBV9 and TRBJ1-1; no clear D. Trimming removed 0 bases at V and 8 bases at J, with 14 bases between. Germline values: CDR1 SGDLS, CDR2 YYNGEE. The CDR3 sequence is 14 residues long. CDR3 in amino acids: CASSVVSGPSEAFF. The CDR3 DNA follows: TGTGCCAGCAGCGTAGTCAGCGGGCCTTCAGAAGCTTTCTTT.

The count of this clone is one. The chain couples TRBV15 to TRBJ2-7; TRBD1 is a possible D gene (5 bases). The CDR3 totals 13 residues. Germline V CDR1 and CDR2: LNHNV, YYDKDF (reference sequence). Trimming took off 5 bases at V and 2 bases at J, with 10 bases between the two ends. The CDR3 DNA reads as TGTGCCACCAGCCCAAGGACACCCTACGAGCAGTACTTC. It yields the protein CATSPRTPYEQYF.

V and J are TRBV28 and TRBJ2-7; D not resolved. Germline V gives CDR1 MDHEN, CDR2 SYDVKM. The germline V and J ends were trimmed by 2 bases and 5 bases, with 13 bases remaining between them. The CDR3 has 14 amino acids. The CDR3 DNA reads TGTGCCAGCAGTTTAGGGCGAGACGTAGACGAGCAGTACTTC. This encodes CASSLGRDVDEQYF.

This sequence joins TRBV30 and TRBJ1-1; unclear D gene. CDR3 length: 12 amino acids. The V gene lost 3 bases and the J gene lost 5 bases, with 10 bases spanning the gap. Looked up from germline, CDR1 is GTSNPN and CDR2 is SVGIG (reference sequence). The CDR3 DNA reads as TGTGCCTGGAGCATTAGCCGGACTGAAGCTTTCTTT. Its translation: CAWSISRTEAFF.

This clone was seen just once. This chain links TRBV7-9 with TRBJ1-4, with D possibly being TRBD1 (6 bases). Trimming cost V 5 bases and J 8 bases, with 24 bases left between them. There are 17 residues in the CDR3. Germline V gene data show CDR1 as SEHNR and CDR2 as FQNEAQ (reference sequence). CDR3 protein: CASSDASGGAAKEKLFF. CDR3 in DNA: TGTGCCAGCAGCGACGCCTCCGGGGGGGCTGCAAAGGAAAAACTGTTTTTT.

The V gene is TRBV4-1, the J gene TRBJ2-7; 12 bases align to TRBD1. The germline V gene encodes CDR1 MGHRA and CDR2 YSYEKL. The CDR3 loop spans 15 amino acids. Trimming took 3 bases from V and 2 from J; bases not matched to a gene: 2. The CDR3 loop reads CASSHGTGGTYEQYF. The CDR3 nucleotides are TGCGCCAGCAGCCACGGGACAGGGGGCACCTACGAGCAGTACTTC.

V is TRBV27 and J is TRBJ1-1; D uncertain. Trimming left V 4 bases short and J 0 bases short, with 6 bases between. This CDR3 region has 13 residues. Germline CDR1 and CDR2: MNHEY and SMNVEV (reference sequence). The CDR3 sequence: CASSSYMNTEAFF. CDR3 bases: TGTGCCAGCAGTTCGTATATGAACACTGAAGCTTTCTTT.

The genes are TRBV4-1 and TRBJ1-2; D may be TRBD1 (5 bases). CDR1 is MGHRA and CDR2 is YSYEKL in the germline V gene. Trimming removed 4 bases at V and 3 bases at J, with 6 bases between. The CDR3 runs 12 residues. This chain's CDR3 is CASSRGHYGYTF. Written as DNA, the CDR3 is TGCGCCAGCAGCCGGGGCCACTATGGCTACACCTTC.

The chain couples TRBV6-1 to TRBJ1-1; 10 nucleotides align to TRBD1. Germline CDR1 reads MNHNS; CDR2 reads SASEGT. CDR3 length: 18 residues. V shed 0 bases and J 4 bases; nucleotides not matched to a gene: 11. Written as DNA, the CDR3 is TGTGCCAGCAGTGAAGCGAAGGGACAGGGGATTTTTGGCACTGAAGCTTTCTTT. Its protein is CASSEAKGQGIFGTEAFF.

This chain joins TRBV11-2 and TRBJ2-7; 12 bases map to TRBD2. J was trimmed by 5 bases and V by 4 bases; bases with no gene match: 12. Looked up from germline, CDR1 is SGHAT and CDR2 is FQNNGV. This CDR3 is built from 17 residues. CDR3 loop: CASSYPSTSGGTDEQYF. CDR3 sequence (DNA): TGTGCCAGCAGCTACCCTTCGACTAGCGGGGGAACCGACGAGCAGTACTTC.

The DNA for the CDR3 is TGTGCCAGCACCCTAGGGACAGGGCGCAATCAGCCCCAGCATTTT. It encodes CASTLGTGRNQPQHF. The chain is built from TRBV7-8 and TRBJ1-5, with 9 bases aligning to TRBD1. After removal of 7 bases from V and 2 bases from J, the junction contained 6 bases not matched to a gene. CDR3 size: 15 residues. Germline values: CDR1 SGHVS, CDR2 FQNEAQ.

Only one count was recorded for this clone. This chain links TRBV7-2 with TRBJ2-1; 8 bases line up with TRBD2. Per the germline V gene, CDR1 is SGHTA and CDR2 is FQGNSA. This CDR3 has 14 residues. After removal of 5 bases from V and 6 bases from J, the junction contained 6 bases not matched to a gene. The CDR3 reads CASSRTSLSNEQFF. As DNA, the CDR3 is TGTGCCAGCAGCAGGACTAGCCTTAGCAATGAGCAGTTCTTC. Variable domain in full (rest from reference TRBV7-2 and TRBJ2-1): GAGVSQSPSNKVTEKGKDVELRCDPISGHTALYWYRQSLGQGLEFLIYFQGNSAPDKSGLPSDRFSAERTGGSVSTLTIQRTQQEDSAVYLCASSRTSLSNEQFFGPGTRLTVL.

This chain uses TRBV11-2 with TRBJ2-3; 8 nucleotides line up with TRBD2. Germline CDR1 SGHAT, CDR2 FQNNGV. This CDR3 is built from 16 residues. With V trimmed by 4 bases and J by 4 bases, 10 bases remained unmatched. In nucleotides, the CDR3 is TGTGCCAGCAGCTCAGGGACTAGTCAGGCCTCAGATACGCAGTATTTT. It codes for CASSSGTSQASDTQYF.

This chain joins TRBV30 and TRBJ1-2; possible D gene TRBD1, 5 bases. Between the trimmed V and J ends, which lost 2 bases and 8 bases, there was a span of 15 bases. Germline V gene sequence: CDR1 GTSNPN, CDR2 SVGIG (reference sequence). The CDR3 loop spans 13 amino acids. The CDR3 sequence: CAWSPQGDGGYTF. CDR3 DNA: TGTGCCTGGAGTCCTCAGGGTGATGGAGGCTACACCTTC.

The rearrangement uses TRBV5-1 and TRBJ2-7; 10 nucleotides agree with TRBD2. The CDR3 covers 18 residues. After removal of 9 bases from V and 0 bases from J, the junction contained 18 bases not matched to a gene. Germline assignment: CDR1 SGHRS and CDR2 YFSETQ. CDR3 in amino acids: CANQPPSGRTPSSYEQYF. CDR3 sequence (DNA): TGCGCCAATCAACCCCCTAGCGGGAGAACCCCCTCCTCCTACGAGCAGTACTTC.

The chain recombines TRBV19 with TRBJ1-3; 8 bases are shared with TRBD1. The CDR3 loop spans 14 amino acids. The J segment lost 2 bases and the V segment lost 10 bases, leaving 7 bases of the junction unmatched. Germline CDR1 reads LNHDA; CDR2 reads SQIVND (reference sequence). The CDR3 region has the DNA TGTGCCACCTCCATGACAGGGGCTGGAAACACCATATATTTT. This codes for CATSMTGAGNTIYF.

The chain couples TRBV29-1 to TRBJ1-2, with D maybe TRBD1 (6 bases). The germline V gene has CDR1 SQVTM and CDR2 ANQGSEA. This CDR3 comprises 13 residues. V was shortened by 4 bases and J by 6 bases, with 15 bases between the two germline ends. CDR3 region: CSVAGGEVNGYTF. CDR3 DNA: TGCAGCGTTGCTGGGGGCGAAGTTAATGGCTACACCTTC.